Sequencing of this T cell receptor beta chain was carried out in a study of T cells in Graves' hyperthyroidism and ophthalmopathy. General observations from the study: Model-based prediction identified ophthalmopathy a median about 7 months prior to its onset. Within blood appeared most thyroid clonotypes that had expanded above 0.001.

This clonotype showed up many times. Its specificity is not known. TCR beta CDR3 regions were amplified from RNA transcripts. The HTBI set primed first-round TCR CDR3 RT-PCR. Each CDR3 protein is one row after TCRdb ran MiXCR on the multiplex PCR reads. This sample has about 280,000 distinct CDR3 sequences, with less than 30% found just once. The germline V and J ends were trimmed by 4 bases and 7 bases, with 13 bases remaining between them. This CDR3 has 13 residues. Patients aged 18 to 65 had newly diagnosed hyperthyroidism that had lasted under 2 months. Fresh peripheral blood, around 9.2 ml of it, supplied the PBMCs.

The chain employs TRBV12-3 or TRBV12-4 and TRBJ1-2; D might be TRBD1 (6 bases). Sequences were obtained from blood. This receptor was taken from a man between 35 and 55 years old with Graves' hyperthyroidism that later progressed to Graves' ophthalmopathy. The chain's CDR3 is CASSSTGYPGYTF. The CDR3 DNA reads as TGTGCCAGCAGTTCAACAGGGTATCCTGGCTACACCTTC.